Listed below are T cell receptor beta chains from one sample, sequenced in a study of identical twins. TCRdb passed the 5' RACE reads through MiXCR, listing each CDR3 protein once. The data hold more than 1.5 million distinct CDR3 sequences, with 25% to 35% observed a single time. Sequencing was done on a sample of cord blood. These receptors all come from a newborn girl in good health. Each CDR3 is given with its conserved first and last residue. Each record gives: V gene, CDR3 length, D gene, J gene, clone size, CDR3 protein, CDR3 DNA. A D gene is named only where the DNA matches it firmly. Clone size is stated in some rows and not others, as once, few, many or a class when expanded.

>TRBV15|17|-|TRBJ2-4|-
CATSRDLRTISYNEQYF
TGTGCCACCAGCAGAGATCTTAGGACCATCTCCTACAATGAGCAGTACTTC
>TRBV7-9|16|TRBD1|TRBJ1-4|-
CASGWGQLGTNEKLFF
TGTGCCAGCGGCTGGGGACAGCTAGGAACTAATGAAAAACTGTTTTTT
>TRBV28|14|-|TRBJ2-5|many
CASRNLGTQETQYF
TGTGCCAGCAGAAATCTGGGGACCCAAGAGACCCAGTACTTC
>TRBV12-3/TRBV12-4|12|-|TRBJ1-1|few
CASRDMADEAFF
TGTGCCAGCAGGGACATGGCGGATGAAGCTTTCTTT
>TRBV12-3/TRBV12-4|15|TRBD2|TRBJ2-7|-
CASSLRAGGYYEQYF
TGTGCCAGCAGTTTACGAGCGGGGGGTTACTACGAGCAGTACTTC
>TRBV20-1|15|TRBD1|TRBJ1-6|-
CSAREIDRANSPPHF
TGCAGTGCTAGAGAAATCGACAGGGCTAATTCACCCCCCCACTTT
>TRBV12-3/TRBV12-4|15|-|TRBJ2-5|few
CASSEGGWVKETQYF
TGTGCCAGCAGCGAGGGGGGGTGGGTTAAAGAGACCCAGTACTTC
>TRBV9|17|-|TRBJ1-1|-
CASSVDGIQGPNTEAFF
TGTGCCAGCAGCGTCGACGGAATACAGGGACCGAACACTGAAGCTTTCTTT
>TRBV7-9|16|-|TRBJ1-6|-
CASSSTGRVYNSPLHF
TGTGCCAGCAGCTCCACGGGCAGGGTCTATAATTCACCCCTCCACTTT
>TRBV7-9|18|TRBD1|TRBJ2-6|-
CASSPRLTGISGANVLTF
TGTGCCAGCAGCCCTCGGTTGACAGGGATCTCTGGGGCCAACGTCCTGACTTTC
>TRBV9|16|-|TRBJ2-3|-
CASSARGGRGTDTQYF
TGTGCCAGCAGCGCTAGGGGGGGCCGGGGCACAGATACGCAGTATTTT
>TRBV20-1|14|-|TRBJ1-4|-
CSARPQGSGEKLFF
TGCAGTGCTAGGCCCCAGGGTTCGGGGGAAAAACTGTTTTTT
>TRBV27|13|-|TRBJ1-2|once
CASSPDGPMGYTF
TGTGCCAGCAGCCCGGACGGCCCTATGGGCTACACCTTC
>TRBV6-1|14|-|TRBJ1-1|-
CASTLHRANTEAFF
TGTGCCAGCACTCTACACAGGGCTAACACTGAAGCTTTCTTT
>TRBV20-1|12|-|TRBJ2-7|once
CSASKDAYEQYF
TGCAGTGCTAGCAAAGACGCCTATGAGCAGTACTTC
>TRBV6-1|15|TRBD2|TRBJ2-4|few
CASSDGGGPYNEQYF
TGTGCCAGCAGTGACGGCGGGGGGCCTTACAATGAGCAGTACTTC
>TRBV18|14|-|TRBJ2-3|-
CASSPTISTDTQYF
TGTGCCAGCTCCCCCACTATTAGCACAGATACGCAGTATTTT